This TCR beta chain was profiled in a study of T cells in Graves' hyperthyroidism and ophthalmopathy. Amplification yielded TCR beta CDR3 regions, with RNA transcripts as the source. With the HTBI primer set, the TCR CDR3 went through a first round of RT-PCR. TCRdb recomputed calls from the multiplex PCR reads with MiXCR, one row per CDR3 protein. Of about 640,000 distinct CDR3 sequences in the sample, 45% were seen once. The trim removed 3 bases at V and 2 bases at J, leaving 24 bases unmatched. Per the germline V gene, CDR1 is DFQATT and CDR2 is SNEGSKA (reference sequence). The CDR3 has 20 amino acids.

The chain employs TRBV20-1 and TRBJ1-2; 7 nucleotides agree with TRBD1. The clonotype originates from an adult man with Graves' disease, either hyperthyroidism or ophthalmopathy (not recorded which). Sequencing input: peripheral blood or thyroid tissue (not recorded which). CDR3: CSARRAGGTRDTLYNYGYTF. In DNA form, the CDR3 reads TGCAGTGCTAGGAGGGCAGGGGGAACTCGAGACACCTTATACAACTATGGCTACACCTTC.